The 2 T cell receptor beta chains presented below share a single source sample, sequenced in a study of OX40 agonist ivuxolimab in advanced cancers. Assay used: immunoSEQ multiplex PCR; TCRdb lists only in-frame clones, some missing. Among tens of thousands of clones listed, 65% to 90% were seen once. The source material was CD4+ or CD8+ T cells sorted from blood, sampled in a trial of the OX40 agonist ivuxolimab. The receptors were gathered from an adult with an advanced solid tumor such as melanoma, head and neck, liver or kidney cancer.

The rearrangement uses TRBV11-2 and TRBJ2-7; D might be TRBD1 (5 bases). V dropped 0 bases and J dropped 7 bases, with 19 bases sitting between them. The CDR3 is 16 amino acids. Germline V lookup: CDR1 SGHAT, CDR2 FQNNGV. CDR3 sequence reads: CASSLDRAGFRIEQYF. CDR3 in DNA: TGTGCCAGCAGCTTAGATCGGGCAGGGTTTAGGATAGAGCAGTACTTC.

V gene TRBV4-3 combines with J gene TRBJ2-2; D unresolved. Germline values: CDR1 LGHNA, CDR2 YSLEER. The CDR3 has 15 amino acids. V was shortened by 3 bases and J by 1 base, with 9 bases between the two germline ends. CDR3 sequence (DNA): TGCGCCAGCAGCCACGACCTGTGGAACACCGGGGAGCTGTTTTTT. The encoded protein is CASSHDLWNTGELFF.